One and the same sample provided the 26 T cell receptor beta chains below, sequenced in a study of blood T cells in healthy people across ages. A second PCR, run for roughly 7 to 12 cycles, used a sample-barcoded 5' primer plus a J-beta primer mix. TCRdb re-called the 5' RACE reads with MiXCR, one entry per CDR3 protein. The table lists around 790,000 distinct CDR3 sequences, roughly 44% of them singletons. Sequencing was carried out using blood. All receptors come from a man between 60 and 75 years old in good health.

In this sample, this clonotype turned up once. A junction boundary mismatches the germline segment, possibly from a read error. The chain employs TRBV6-6 and TRBJ2-7; the D is unclear. From germline, CDR1 is MNHNY and CDR2 SVGAGI (reference sequence). This CDR3 region has 16 residues. This chain's CDR3 is CAGRTQGSKDSYEQYF. CDR3 coding DNA: TGTGCCGGCAGGACCCAAGGGTCAAAAGACTCCTACGAGCAGTACTTC.

A few counts support this clonotype. V usage is TRBV7-2 and J usage is TRBJ2-3; D remains ambiguous. The length of the CDR3 is 14 residues. V shed 5 bases and J shed 5 bases, with 14 bases lying between them. CDR1 and CDR2 from the germline V gene are SGHTA and FQGNSA. CDR3 protein: CASSPPGLGDTQYF. The CDR3 coding sequence is TGTGCCAGCAGCCCCCCGGGCCTTGGAGATACGCAGTATTTT.

This clonotype was detected a few times. V usage is TRBV4-3 and J usage is TRBJ1-1; the D gene is possibly TRBD1 (6 bases). Germline CDR1 LGHNA, CDR2 YSLEER. Trimming removed 1 base from V and 0 bases from J, with 12 bases in between. The CDR3 consists of 16 residues. In DNA form, the CDR3 reads TGCGCCAGCAGCCAAGGCACAGGGATTATGAACACTGAAGCTTTCTTT. Translating it yields CASSQGTGIMNTEAFF.

This clonotype was observed at least ten times. The CDR3 protein is CASSLVPQSETQYF. Here the CDR3 DNA reads TGCGCCAGCAGCTTGGTTCCACAATCAGAGACCCAGTACTTC. This rearrangement joins TRBV5-1 to TRBJ2-5; D remains unclear. CDR1 and CDR2 (germline): SGHRS, YFSETQ. This CDR3 spans 14 amino acids. The germline V and J ends were trimmed by 0 bases and 4 bases, with 10 bases remaining between them.

V and J are TRBV6-6 and TRBJ2-3; 10 bases are a match to TRBD2. In germline, CDR1 is MNHNY, CDR2 SVGAGI (reference sequence). The CDR3 extends over 14 amino acids. The J segment lost 2 bases and the V segment lost 10 bases, leaving 6 bases of the junction unmatched. DNA of the CDR3: TGTGCCACCAAGCGGGGGGGCGACACAGATACGCAGTATTTT. Its translation: CATKRGGDTDTQYF.

This clonotype came up many times. The chain recombines TRBV27 with TRBJ2-1, with D possibly TRBD2 on 5 matching bases. Trimming cost V 2 bases and J 7 bases, with 9 bases left between them. The CDR3 spans 13 residues. In germline, CDR1 is MNHEY, CDR2 SMNVEV (reference sequence). The CDR3 nucleotides read TGTGCCAGCAGTTTACTCCGGGAAAATGAGCAGTTCTTC. Translated: CASSLLRENEQFF.

As for this clonotype: One end of the junction does not line up with germline, which may come from a read error. This CDR3 reads CAGSLGRETQYF. Written as DNA, the CDR3 is TGTGCCGGCAGCTTAGGTCGGGAGACCCAGTACTTC. The genes are TRBV7-2 and TRBJ2-7; D unclear. TRBJ2-5 explains the end of the DNA better; the J call may be wrong. The CDR3 spans 12 residues. The germline gives CDR1 SGHTA, CDR2 FQGNSA.

The chain employs TRBV6-2 or TRBV6-3 and TRBJ1-5, with D tentatively TRBD1 (6 bases). CDR1 is MNHEY, CDR2 SVGEGT, per germline. V lost 8 bases and J 7 bases, leaving 15 bases between the germline ends. This CDR3 region has 13 residues. CDR3 coding DNA: TGTGCCAGCCAGCAGGGGTGGCCGCAGCCCCAGCATTTT. Encoded protein: CASQQGWPQPQHF.

This clonotype was observed a handful of times. The V and J genes are TRBV5-1 and TRBJ2-5; either TRBD1 or TRBD2 may supply D (5 bases each). CDR1 and CDR2 from the germline V gene are SGHRS and YFSETQ. The CDR3 runs to 16 residues. Trimming shortened V by 0 bases and J by 1 base, and 13 bases separated the two germline ends. The DNA for the CDR3 is TGCGCCAGCAGCTTGGGGGTGATGGGGGTCCAAGAGACCCAGTACTTC. Protein: CASSLGVMGVQETQYF. Full variable domain (outside the CDR3, taken from reference TRBV5-1 and TRBJ2-5): KAGVTQTPRYLIKTRGQQVTLSCSPISGHRSVSWYQQTPGQGLQFLFEYFSETQRNKGNFPGRFSGRQFSNSRSEMNVSTLELGDSALYLCASSLGVMGVQETQYFGPGTRLLVL.

The CDR3 region is CASSYEVSEQYF. CDR3 sequence (DNA): TGTGCCAGCAGTTACGAGGTCTCCGAGCAGTACTTC. V usage is TRBV6-2 or TRBV6-3 and J usage is TRBJ2-7; unclear D gene. Trimming stripped 2 bases from V and 6 bases from J, with 8 bases between. Germline CDR1 and CDR2: MNHEY and SVGEGT. This CDR3 spans 12 amino acids.

The chain links TRBV20-1 to TRBJ2-1; 11 bases align to TRBD1. This CDR3 is 15 amino acids long. Germline values: CDR1 DFQATT, CDR2 SNEGSKA (reference sequence). With 6 bases clipped from V and 6 bases from J, the junction kept 10 bases outside the gene matches. In nucleotides, the CDR3 is TGCAGTGCGAGGTGCCCGGGACAGGGGGTCAATGAGCAGTTCTTC. This encodes CSARCPGQGVNEQFF.

The chain joins TRBV5-1 to TRBJ1-1; D possibly corresponds to TRBD1 (5 bases). There are 14 residues in the CDR3. V lost 0 bases and J lost 5, with 11 bases in between. Germline CDR1 reads SGHRS; CDR2 reads YFSETQ. The chain's CDR3 is CASSLAGIGTEAFF. As DNA, the CDR3 is TGCGCCAGCAGCTTGGCAGGGATCGGGACTGAAGCTTTCTTT.

The rearrangement links TRBV2 to TRBJ1-2, with TRBD1 as a possible D gene (6 bases). Trimming stripped 1 base from V and 3 bases from J, with 12 bases between. The CDR3 is 15 amino acids. Germline CDR1 and CDR2: SNHLY and FYNNEI. The CDR3 sequence: CASSEGQGNYYGYTF. The DNA for the CDR3 is TGTGCCAGCAGTGAAGGGCAGGGGAACTACTATGGCTACACCTTC.

This clonotype was detected only a few times. V and J are TRBV6-1 and TRBJ2-7, with 10 bases identical to TRBD1. Germline loops: CDR1 MNHNS, CDR2 SASEGT. This CDR3 region has 16 residues. J gave up 0 bases and V 1 base, and 3 bases lay outside the gene matches. CDR3 sequence: CASSEGGQGSSYEQYF. The DNA for the CDR3 is TGTGCCAGCAGTGAAGGGGGACAGGGGAGCTCCTACGAGCAGTACTTC.

The rearrangement uses TRBV5-6 and TRBJ2-7; weak D call: TRBD2 (6 bases). The CDR3 is 13 amino acids. CDR1 SGHDT and CDR2 YYEEEE come from the germline V gene. Trimming shortened V by 5 bases and J by 7 bases, and 16 bases separated the two germline ends. This CDR3 is CASSPGGWDEQYF. CDR3 DNA: TGTGCCAGCAGTCCCGGGGGTTGGGATGAGCAGTACTTC.

As concerns this clonotype: The junction and the germline gene differ at one end; a read error may be behind it. V gene TRBV28 combines with J gene TRBJ2-1, with 9 positions matching TRBD2. The germline V gene has CDR1 MDHEN and CDR2 SYDVKM. The CDR3 has 15 residues. The CDR3 nucleotides are TGCGCCAGCAGACCGACTAGCGGCCTATCCTACGAGCAGTTCTTC. Its translation is CASRPTSGLSYEQFF.

The chain combines TRBV7-2 with TRBJ1-2; the D gene is possibly TRBD1 (5 bases). The germline gives CDR1 SGHTA, CDR2 FQGNSA. With 5 bases removed from V and 7 bases from J, the gap between germline ends came to 14 bases. The length of the CDR3 is 13 residues. CDR3 loop: CASSDRQTIGYTF. In DNA, the CDR3 is TGTGCCAGCAGCGACCGACAGACCATTGGCTACACCTTC.

The chain uses TRBV7-2 and TRBJ2-1; D possibly corresponds to TRBD1 (6 bases). This CDR3 region has 20 residues. Trimming took 5 bases from V and 2 from J, leaving 28 bases between them. CDR1 and CDR2 (germline): SGHTA, FQGNSA. The CDR3 nucleotides read TGTGCCAGCAGCCGGACGTCCGGGACAACCCCCTCAATCACCTACAATGAGCAGTTCTTC. This translates into CASSRTSGTTPSITYNEQFF.

This clonotype was detected only a few times. The genes are TRBV6-5 and TRBJ1-6; D unresolved. CDR1 and CDR2 from the germline V gene are MNHEY and SVGAGI. Trimming left V 5 bases short and J 7 bases short, with 12 bases between. The CDR3 runs to 14 residues. CDR3 DNA sequence: TGTGCCAGCAGTGCAACTGCTTGGAATTCACCCCTCCACTTT. Residues: CASSATAWNSPLHF.

This clonotype appeared many times. This rearrangement joins TRBV5-1 to TRBJ2-4; 11 nucleotides match TRBD1. The J call could be wrong; TRBJ2-7 is a better fit for the DNA end. The CDR3 is 14 residues long. Germline CDR1 is SGHRS and CDR2 is YFSETQ. The CDR3 loop is CASSRGQGGYEQYF. The CDR3 nucleotides are TGCGCCAGCAGCCGGGGACAGGGGGGTTACGAGCAGTACTTC.

The chain recombines TRBV11-2 with TRBJ2-5; D is perhaps TRBD1 (5 bases). The J call may be faulty, since TRBJ2-7 better matches the DNA end. The CDR3 runs 13 residues. The germline V gene has CDR1 SGHAT and CDR2 FQNNGV. CDR3 loop: CASSYIQGNEQYF. The DNA for the CDR3 is TGTGCCAGCAGCTATATCCAGGGCAACGAGCAGTACTTC.

This clonotype was counted a few times. The chain couples TRBV3-1 to TRBJ1-1; 7 bases are a match to TRBD1. The V gene's germline CDR1 is LGHDT and CDR2 YNNKEL (reference sequence). The length of the CDR3 is 13 residues. Trimming at V came to 4 bases and at J to 9 bases, leaving 8 bases not matched to a gene. The CDR3 DNA is TGTGCCAGCAGCCGCCGACAGGGAAGGAAAGCTTTCTTT. It codes for CASSRRQGRKAFF.

V gene TRBV7-9 combines with J gene TRBJ2-1; 11 bases line up with TRBD2. The germline V gene has CDR1 SEHNR and CDR2 FQNEAQ (reference sequence). This CDR3 spans 14 amino acids. The V and J ends lost 10 bases and 5 bases, in that order; junction bases with no gene match: 7. The CDR3 DNA sequence: TGTGCCATCCCGACTAGCGGGGCCAACAATGAGCAGTTCTTC. Translating it yields CAIPTSGANNEQFF.

This sequence joins TRBV9 and TRBJ2-5; 8 bases agree with TRBD1. The ends lost 0 bases at V and 11 bases at J; junction bases unmatched: 12. Germline V gives CDR1 SGDLS, CDR2 YYNGEE. The CDR3 extends over 15 amino acids. CDR3 in DNA: TGTGCCAGCAGCGTAGAGAGACAGGGGAACAATGAGCAGTACTTC. Residues: CASSVERQGNNEQYF.

The chain uses TRBV20-1 and TRBJ2-7; the D call may be TRBD1 or TRBD2 (5 bases each). The germline CDR1 and CDR2 sequences are DFQATT and SNEGSKA (reference sequence). The CDR3 has 13 amino acids. Trimming removed 6 bases at V and 10 bases at J, with 22 bases between. DNA for the CDR3: TGCAGTGCCCCGGGGACGGGAAGAGAGGCCCAGTACTTC. It translates to CSAPGTGREAQYF.

This clonotype was seen many times. The chain combines TRBV3-1 with TRBJ1-5; the D is unclear. CDR1 LGHDT and CDR2 YNNKEL come from the germline V gene (reference sequence). The CDR3 runs to 13 residues. Trimming pared 0 bases from V and 5 bases from J, leaving 5 bases between. CDR3 in DNA: TGTGCCAGCAGCCAAGATCGGGATCAGCCCCAGCATTTT. Translation gives CASSQDRDQPQHF.